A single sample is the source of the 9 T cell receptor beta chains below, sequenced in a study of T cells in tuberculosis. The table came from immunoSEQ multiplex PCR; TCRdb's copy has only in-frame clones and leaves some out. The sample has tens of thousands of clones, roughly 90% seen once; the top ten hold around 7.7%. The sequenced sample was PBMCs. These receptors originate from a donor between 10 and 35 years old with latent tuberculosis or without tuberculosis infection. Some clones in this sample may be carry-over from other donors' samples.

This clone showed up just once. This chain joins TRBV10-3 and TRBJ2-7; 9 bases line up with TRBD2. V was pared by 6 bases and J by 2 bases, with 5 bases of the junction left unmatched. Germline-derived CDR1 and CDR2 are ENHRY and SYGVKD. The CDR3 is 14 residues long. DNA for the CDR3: TGTGCCATCAGAGCGACTAGCGGTCCCTACGAGCAGTACTTC. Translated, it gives CAIRATSGPYEQYF.

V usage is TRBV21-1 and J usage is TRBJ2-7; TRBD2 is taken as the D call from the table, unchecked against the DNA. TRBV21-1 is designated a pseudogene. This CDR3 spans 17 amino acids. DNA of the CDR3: TGTGCCAGCAGGTCCCGAAGGAGGGGCCGAATGGCCTACGAGCAGTACTTC. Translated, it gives CASRSRRRGRMAYEQYF.

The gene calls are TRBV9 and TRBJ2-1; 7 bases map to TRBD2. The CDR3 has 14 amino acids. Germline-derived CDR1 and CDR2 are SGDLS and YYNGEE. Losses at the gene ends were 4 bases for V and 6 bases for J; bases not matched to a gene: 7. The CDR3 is CASSPSGGSNEQFF. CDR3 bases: TGTGCCAGCAGCCCGTCGGGGGGTAGCAATGAGCAGTTCTTC.

The CDR3 protein is CASSLSFWDRGYEQYF. CDR3 in DNA: TGTGCCAGCAGTTTGAGTTTTTGGGACAGAGGCTACGAGCAGTACTTC. The chain has TRBV28 and TRBJ2-7; TRBD1 matches 7 bases. Germline V CDR1 and CDR2: MDHEN, SYDVKM. V shed 3 bases, J shed 3 bases, and the junction held 11 bases outside the gene matches. The CDR3 contains 16 residues.

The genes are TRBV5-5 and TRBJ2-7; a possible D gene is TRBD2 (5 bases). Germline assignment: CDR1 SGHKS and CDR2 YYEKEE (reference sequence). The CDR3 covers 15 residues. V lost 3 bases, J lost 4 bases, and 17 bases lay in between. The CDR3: CASSSPWAGEYEQYF. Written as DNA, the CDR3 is TGTGCCAGCAGCTCCCCATGGGCCGGGGAATACGAGCAGTACTTC.

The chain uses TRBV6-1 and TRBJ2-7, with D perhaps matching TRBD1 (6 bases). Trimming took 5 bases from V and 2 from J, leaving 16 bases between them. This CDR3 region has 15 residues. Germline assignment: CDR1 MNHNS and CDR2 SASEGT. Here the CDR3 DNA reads TGTGCCAGCAGTATCCAGGGGTCCCTTACCTACGAGCAGTACTTC. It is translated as CASSIQGSLTYEQYF.

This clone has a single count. The CDR3 spells CASSLNRGQEGYTF. The DNA of the CDR3 is TGTGCCAGCAGCTTGAACAGGGGGCAAGAAGGCTACACCTTC. The chain joins TRBV5-4 to TRBJ1-2; 9 bases map to TRBD1. V lost 1 base and J lost 8; bases outside the gene matches: 6. CDR3 length: 14 amino acids. The germline CDR1 and CDR2 sequences are SGHNT and YYREEE (reference sequence).

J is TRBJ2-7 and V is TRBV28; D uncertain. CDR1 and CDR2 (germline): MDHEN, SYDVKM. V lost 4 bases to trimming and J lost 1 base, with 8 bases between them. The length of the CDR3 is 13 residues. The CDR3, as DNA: TGTGCCAGCAGTTCCCGGGTTTCCTACGAGCAGTACTTC. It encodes CASSSRVSYEQYF.

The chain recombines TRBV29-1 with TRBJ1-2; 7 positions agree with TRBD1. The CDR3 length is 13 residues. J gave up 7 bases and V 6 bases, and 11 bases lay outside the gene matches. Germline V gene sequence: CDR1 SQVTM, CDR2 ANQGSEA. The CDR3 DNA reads TGCAGCGTGGATTTGACAGGGTCGCCTGGCTACACCTTC. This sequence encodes CSVDLTGSPGYTF.